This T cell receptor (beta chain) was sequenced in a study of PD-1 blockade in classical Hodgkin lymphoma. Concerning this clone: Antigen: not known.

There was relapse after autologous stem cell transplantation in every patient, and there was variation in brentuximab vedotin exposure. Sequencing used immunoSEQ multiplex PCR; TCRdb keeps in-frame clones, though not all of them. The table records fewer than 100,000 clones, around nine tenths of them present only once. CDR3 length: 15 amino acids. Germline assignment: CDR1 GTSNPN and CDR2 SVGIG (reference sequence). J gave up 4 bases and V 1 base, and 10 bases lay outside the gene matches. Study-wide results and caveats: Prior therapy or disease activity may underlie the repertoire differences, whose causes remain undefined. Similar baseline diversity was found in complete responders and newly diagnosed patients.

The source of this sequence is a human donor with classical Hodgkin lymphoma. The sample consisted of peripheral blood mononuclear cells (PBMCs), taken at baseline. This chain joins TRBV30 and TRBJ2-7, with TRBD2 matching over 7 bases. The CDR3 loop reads CAWSAGHQREYEQYF. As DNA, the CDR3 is TGTGCCTGGAGTGCGGGGCACCAGCGGGAATACGAGCAGTACTTC.